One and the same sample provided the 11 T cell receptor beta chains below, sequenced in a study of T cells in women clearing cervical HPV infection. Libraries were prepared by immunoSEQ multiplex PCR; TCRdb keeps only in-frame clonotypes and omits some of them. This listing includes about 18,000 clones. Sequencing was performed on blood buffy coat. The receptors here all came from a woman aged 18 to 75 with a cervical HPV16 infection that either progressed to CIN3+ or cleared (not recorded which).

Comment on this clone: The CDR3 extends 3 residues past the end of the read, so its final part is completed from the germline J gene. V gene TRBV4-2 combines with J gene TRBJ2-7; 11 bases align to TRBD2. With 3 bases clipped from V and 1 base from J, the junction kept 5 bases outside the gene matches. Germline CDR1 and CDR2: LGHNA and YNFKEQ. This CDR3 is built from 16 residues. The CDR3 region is CASSHTLAGGSYEQYF. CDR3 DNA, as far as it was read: TGTGCCAGCAGCCATACCCTAGCGGGGGGATCCTACGAG.

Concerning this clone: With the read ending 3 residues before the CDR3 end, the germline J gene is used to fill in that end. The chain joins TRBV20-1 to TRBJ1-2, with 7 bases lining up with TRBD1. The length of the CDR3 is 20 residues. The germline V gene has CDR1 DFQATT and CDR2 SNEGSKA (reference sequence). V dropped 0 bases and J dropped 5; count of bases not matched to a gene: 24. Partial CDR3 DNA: TGCAGTGCTAGAGAATCCTCATTCCGGGACAGCAACACAAAAGGTTATGGC. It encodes CSARESSFRDSNTKGYG. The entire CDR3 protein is CSARESSFRDSNTKGYGYTF.

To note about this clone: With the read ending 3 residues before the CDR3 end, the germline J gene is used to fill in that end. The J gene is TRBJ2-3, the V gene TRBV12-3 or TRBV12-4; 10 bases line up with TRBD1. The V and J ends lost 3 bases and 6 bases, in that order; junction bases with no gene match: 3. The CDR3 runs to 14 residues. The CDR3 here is CASSLTGGADTQYF. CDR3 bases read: TGTGCCAGCAGTTTGACAGGGGGCGCTGATACG.

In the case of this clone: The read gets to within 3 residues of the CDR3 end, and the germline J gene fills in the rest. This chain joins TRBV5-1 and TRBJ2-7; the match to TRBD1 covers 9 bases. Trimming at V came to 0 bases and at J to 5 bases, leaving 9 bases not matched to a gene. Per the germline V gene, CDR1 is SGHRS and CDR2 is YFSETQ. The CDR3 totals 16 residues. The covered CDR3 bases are TGCGCCAGCAGCTTGGGTATAGTACAGGGGGCCAACGAG. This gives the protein CASSLGIVQGANE. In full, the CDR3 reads CASSLGIVQGANEQYF.

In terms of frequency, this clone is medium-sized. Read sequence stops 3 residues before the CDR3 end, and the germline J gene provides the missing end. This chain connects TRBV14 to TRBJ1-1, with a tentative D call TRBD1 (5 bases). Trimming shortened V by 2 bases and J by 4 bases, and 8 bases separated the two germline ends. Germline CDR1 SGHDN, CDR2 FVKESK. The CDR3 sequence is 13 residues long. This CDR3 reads CASSQLGATEAFF. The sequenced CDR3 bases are TGTGCCAGCAGCCAACTAGGGGCCACTGAA.

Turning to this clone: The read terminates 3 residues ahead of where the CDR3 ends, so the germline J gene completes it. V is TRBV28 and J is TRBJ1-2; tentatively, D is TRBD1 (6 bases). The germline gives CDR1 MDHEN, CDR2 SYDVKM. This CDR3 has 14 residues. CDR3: CASSSGQISIGYTF. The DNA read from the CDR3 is TGTGCCAGCAGTTCCGGACAGATTAGTATCGGC.

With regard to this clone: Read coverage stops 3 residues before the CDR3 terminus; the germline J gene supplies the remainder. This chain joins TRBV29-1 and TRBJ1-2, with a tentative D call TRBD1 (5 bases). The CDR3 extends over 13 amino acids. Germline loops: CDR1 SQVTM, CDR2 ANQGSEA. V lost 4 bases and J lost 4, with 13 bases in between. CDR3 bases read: TGCAGCGTTGGAGGATCAGGGCTCTATGGC. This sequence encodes CSVGGSGLYG. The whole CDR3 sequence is CSVGGSGLYGYTF.

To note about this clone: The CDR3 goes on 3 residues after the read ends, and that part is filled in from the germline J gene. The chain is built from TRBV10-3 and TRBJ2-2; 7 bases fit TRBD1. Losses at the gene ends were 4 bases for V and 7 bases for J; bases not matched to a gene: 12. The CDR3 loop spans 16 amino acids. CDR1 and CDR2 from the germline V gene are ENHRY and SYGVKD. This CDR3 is CAISGDADRDGGELFF. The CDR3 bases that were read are TGTGCCATCAGTGGAGACGCTGACAGGGACGGCGGGGAG.

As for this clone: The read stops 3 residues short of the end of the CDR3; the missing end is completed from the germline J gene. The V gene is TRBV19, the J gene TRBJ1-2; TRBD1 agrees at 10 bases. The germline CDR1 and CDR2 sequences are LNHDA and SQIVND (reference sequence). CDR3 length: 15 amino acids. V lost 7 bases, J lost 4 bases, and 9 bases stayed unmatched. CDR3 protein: CASKGVGTGAYGYTF. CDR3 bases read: TGTGCCAGTAAAGGCGTAGGGACAGGGGCCTATGGC.

The part of the CDR3 DNA that was read is TGCAGTGCTAGAAGGACTAGCGGGAGACATCCTTCTTTCGACGAG. Translation: CSARRTSGRHPSFDE. The full CDR3 protein reads CSARRTSGRHPSFDEQYF. The chain employs TRBV20-1 and TRBJ2-7; 13 nucleotides match TRBD2. The CDR3 end falls 3 residues outside the read, so it is completed with the germline J gene. Germline CDR1 reads DFQATT; CDR2 reads SNEGSKA (reference sequence). This CDR3 contains 18 residues. The trim removed 2 bases at V and 5 bases at J, leaving 15 bases unmatched.

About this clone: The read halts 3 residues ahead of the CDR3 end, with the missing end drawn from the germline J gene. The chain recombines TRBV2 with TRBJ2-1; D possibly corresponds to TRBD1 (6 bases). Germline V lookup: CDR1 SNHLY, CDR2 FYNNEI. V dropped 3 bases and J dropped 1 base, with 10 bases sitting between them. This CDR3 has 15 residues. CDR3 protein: CASSDPGQSYNEQFF. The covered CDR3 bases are TGTGCCAGCAGTGACCCGGGACAATCCTACAATGAG.